The next 17 T cell receptor beta chains were all read from a single sample in a study of blood T cell repertoires in COVID-19. Here immunoSEQ multiplex PCR was the method, and the copy in TCRdb shows in-frame clones only, minus some. The sample holds 150,000 to 200,000 clones; around 84% are singletons and the top ten take more than 5%. Sequencing input: peripheral blood. All receptors come from a woman in her forties or fifties with COVID-19, enrolled during active disease.

The rearrangement links TRBV9 to TRBJ2-1; D is perhaps TRBD2 (7 bases). Germline V gives CDR1 SGDLS, CDR2 YYNGEE. Trimming cost V 10 bases and J 5 bases, with 16 bases left between them. The CDR3 consists of 13 residues. The CDR3 loop reads CAGAGARNNEQFF. The CDR3 DNA reads TGTGCCGGGGCGGGGGCGCGGAACAATGAGCAGTTCTTC.

This clone was found many times. The chain is built from TRBV6-6 and TRBJ2-3; TRBD1 might be the D (6 bases). This CDR3 region has 15 residues. Germline V gene sequence: CDR1 MNHNY, CDR2 SVGAGI (reference sequence). The V end lost 3 bases, the J end lost 2 bases, and 12 bases lay between the germline ends. As DNA, the CDR3 is TGTGCCAGCAGTTATTGGCAGGGGACCACAGATACGCAGTATTTT. This translates into CASSYWQGTTDTQYF.

This sequence joins TRBV2 and TRBJ1-2; 7 positions agree with TRBD1. CDR3 length: 13 residues. CDR1 and CDR2 from the germline V gene are SNHLY and FYNNEI. V shed 5 bases and J 7 bases; nucleotides not matched to a gene: 7. This CDR3 is CASSSRQGSGYTF. CDR3 DNA: TGTGCCAGCAGTAGTCGACAGGGCTCTGGCTACACCTTC.

J is TRBJ2-7 and V is TRBV21-1; no DNA check was done on the table's D call, TRBD1. TRBV21-1 is a listed pseudogene. CDR3 length: 13 amino acids. DNA for the CDR3: TGTGCCAGCAGCTCCCGGGACAACTACGAGCAGTACTTC. Translating gives CASSSRDNYEQYF.

The rearrangement joins TRBV6-5 to TRBJ2-5, with D tentatively TRBD1 (6 bases). The V end lost 5 bases, the J end lost 1 base, and 8 bases lay between the germline ends. Looked up from germline, CDR1 is MNHEY and CDR2 is SVGAGI. CDR3 size: 13 residues. The CDR3 region has the DNA TGTGCCAGCAGTAACAGGGCCCAAGAGACCCAGTACTTC. This codes for CASSNRAQETQYF.

The CDR3 region is CASSSGTSGSTDTQYF. The DNA for the CDR3 is TGTGCCAGCAGCTCGGGGACTAGCGGGAGCACAGATACGCAGTATTTT. This sequence joins TRBV5-4 and TRBJ2-3; 12 bases agree with TRBD2. CDR3 size: 16 residues. Trimming cost V 3 bases and J 0 bases; bases outside gene matches: 2. Germline loops: CDR1 SGHNT, CDR2 YYREEE (reference sequence).

J is TRBJ1-5 and V is TRBV18; D is unclear. Germline V gives CDR1 KGHSH, CDR2 LQKENI. The CDR3 has 14 amino acids. Trimming took 4 bases from V and 4 from J, leaving 11 bases between them. CDR3 sequence reads: CASSRTGINQPQHF. CDR3 bases: TGTGCCAGCTCACGGACGGGGATTAATCAGCCCCAGCATTTT.

The rearrangement joins TRBV20-1 to TRBJ2-7; 8 bases map to TRBD2. Germline CDR1 and CDR2: DFQATT and SNEGSKA (reference sequence). Germline trimming cut 3 bases from V and 2 bases from J; bases unmatched to any gene: 6. The CDR3 runs to 14 residues. The CDR3 nucleotides read TGCAGTGCTAGTTCGGGGGGGGTCCCCTACGAGCAGTACTTC. Its translation: CSASSGGVPYEQYF.

The rearrangement joins TRBV14 to TRBJ2-2; TRBD2 matches 8 bases. Germline loops: CDR1 SGHDN, CDR2 FVKESK. The J segment lost 7 bases and the V segment lost 3 bases, leaving 7 bases of the junction unmatched. The CDR3 is 15 residues long. The CDR3 here is CASSHPQAGGGELFF. For the CDR3, the DNA is TGTGCCAGCAGCCACCCTCAGGCGGGAGGCGGGGAGCTGTTTTTT.

The V and J genes are TRBV7-9 and TRBJ1-5, with D hard to call. V was trimmed by 2 bases and J by 0 bases, leaving 8 bases between them. The CDR3 has 15 amino acids. Germline assignment: CDR1 SEHNR and CDR2 FQNEAQ (reference sequence). The CDR3: CASSLNGDSNQPQHF. DNA of the CDR3: TGTGCCAGCAGCTTAAACGGGGATAGCAATCAGCCCCAGCATTTT.

This clone was seen just once. V and J are TRBV7-3 and TRBJ2-3; tentative D call: TRBD2 (7 bases). CDR3 length: 19 amino acids. V lost 0 bases to trimming and J lost 0 bases, with 19 bases between them. Per germline, CDR1 SGHTA and CDR2 FQGTGA. The CDR3 here is CASSLTGPQGGGSTDTQYF. For the CDR3, the DNA is TGTGCCAGCAGCTTAACTGGCCCCCAAGGGGGGGGGAGCACAGATACGCAGTATTTT.

The genes are TRBV6-5 and TRBJ1-5; possibly TRBD1 for D (5 bases). CDR3 size: 15 residues. The V and J ends lost 5 bases and 4 bases respectively, with 15 bases between them. CDR1 is MNHEY and CDR2 is SVGAGI in the germline V gene. DNA for the CDR3: TGTGCCAGCAGTCTAGTCAGCGGGGGTAATCAGCCCCAGCATTTT. Protein product: CASSLVSGGNQPQHF.

The chain has TRBV18 and TRBJ1-1, with D uncertain. Trimming stripped 3 bases from V and 4 bases from J, with 12 bases between. The CDR3 is made up of 14 amino acids. Germline V lookup: CDR1 KGHSH, CDR2 LQKENI. CDR3 protein: CASSPPKAGTEAFF. In nucleotides, the CDR3 is TGTGCCAGCTCACCTCCGAAAGCGGGCACTGAAGCTTTCTTT.

The genes are TRBV6-5 and TRBJ1-1; D is possibly TRBD1 (6 bases). CDR1 and CDR2 (germline): MNHEY, SVGAGI. Between the trimmed V and J ends, which lost 0 bases and 6 bases, there was a span of 14 bases. This CDR3 region has 15 residues. CDR3 bases: TGTGCCAGCAGTTACTCTTCGGCAGGGGTATCTGAAGCTTTCTTT. It specifies CASSYSSAGVSEAFF.

V usage is TRBV7-6 and J usage is TRBJ2-7; D perhaps matches TRBD1 (5 bases). This CDR3 is built from 15 residues. With 5 bases removed from V and 3 bases from J, the gap between germline ends came to 17 bases. Germline lookup yields CDR1 SGHVS and CDR2 FNYEAQ. In DNA form, the CDR3 reads TGTGCCAGCAGCCCCCCAGGGTTTCAACTCTACGAGCAGTACTTC. It codes for CASSPPGFQLYEQYF.

The chain has TRBV4-1 and TRBJ2-5; maybe TRBD2 (5 bases). V was trimmed by 0 bases and J by 3 bases, leaving 8 bases between them. The CDR3 loop spans 14 amino acids. Germline lookup yields CDR1 MGHRA and CDR2 YSYEKL. CDR3 sequence (DNA): TGCGCCAGCAGCCAAGATCCCGGGAAAGAGACCCAGTACTTC. This translates into CASSQDPGKETQYF.

The chain has TRBV4-3 and TRBJ1-4; tentative D call: TRBD1 (5 bases). Germline V gene sequence: CDR1 LGHNA, CDR2 YSLEER. This CDR3 spans 14 amino acids. Deletions cut 2 bases from V and 8 bases from J, with 12 bases between. The CDR3, as DNA: TGCGCCAGCAGCCAAACACAGGCCGGCGAAAAACTGTTTTTT. This translates into CASSQTQAGEKLFF.